This T cell receptor (beta chain) was captured by sequencing in a study of vaccination and CD4 T cells after COVID-19. Study in general: Stimulation of cells relied on overlapping spike peptides derived from SARS-CoV-2, HCoV-NL63, HCoV-OC43 and HCoV-229E.

Sequencing of DNA taken from cultured CD4+ T cells relied on the Oncomine TCR Beta short-read assay. TCRdb redid the calling of the PCR reads with MiXCR, one entry per CDR3 protein. Of some 9,600 distinct CDR3 sequences in the sample, around 55% were seen once. Treatment specified: approximately 11-day PBMC culture with coronavirus spike peptide pools or control peptides (ViraFEST assay). As for this clonotype: Its antigen remains unknown.

Study-wide results and limits: Post-vaccination reactive clonotypes (median roughly 35) did not differ significantly from post-infection (under 22).

The clonotype comes from a human donor who had recovered from COVID-19. The sample consisted of CD4+ T cells from blood, cultured in vitro.

The CDR3 bases are TGCGCCAGCAGCATGTCCGACAGGGCTGGGACCCAGTACTTC. It specifies CASSMSDRAGTQYF. J is TRBJ2-5 and V is TRBV5-1; 7 bases align to TRBD1. The CDR3 length is 14 residues. The ends lost 4 bases at V and 7 bases at J; junction bases unmatched: 10. Germline-derived CDR1 and CDR2 are SGHRS and YFSETQ.